Included here is one TCR beta chain sequence, with context. The antigen is unknown. This sample was taken from a study of T cells in localized non-small cell lung cancer. Profiled with immunoSEQ multiplex PCR; TCRdb holds only in-frame clones, not every one. The table has just over 20,000 clones, less than 85% seen once. Germline V gene lookup returns CDR1 SGHRS and CDR2 YFSETQ. The trim removed 0 bases at V and 5 bases at J, leaving 3 bases unmatched. The CDR3 runs 16 residues. Study-wide findings and caveats: The study sequenced only one region of the tumor. As a result, intratumor heterogeneity could not be excluded and remains possible. Within adjacent lung there appeared a median approximately 62 of the top 100 tumor clones.

The rearrangement uses TRBV5-1 and TRBJ2-2; 11 nucleotides agree with TRBD2. Sequencing was performed on peripheral blood, taken before any cancer treatment. The source is a man between 40 and 75 years old with stage I lung adenocarcinoma. The CDR3 DNA follows: TGCGCCAGCAGCTTGGTTTCTAGCGGGAGGACCGGGGAGCTGTTTTTT. Its protein is CASSLVSSGRTGELFF.